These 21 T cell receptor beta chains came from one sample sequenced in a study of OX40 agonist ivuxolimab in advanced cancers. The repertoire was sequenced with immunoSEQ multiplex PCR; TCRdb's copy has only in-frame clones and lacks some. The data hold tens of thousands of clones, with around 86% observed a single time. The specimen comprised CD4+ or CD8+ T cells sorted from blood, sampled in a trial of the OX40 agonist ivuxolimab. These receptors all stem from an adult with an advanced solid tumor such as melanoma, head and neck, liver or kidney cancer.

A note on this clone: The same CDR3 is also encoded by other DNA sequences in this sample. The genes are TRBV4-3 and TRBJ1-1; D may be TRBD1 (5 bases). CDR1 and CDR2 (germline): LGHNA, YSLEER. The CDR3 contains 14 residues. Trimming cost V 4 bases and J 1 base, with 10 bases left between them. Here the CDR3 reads CASSPGLTNTEAFF. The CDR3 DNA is TGCGCCAGCAGCCCGGGACTGACGAACACTGAAGCTTTCTTT.

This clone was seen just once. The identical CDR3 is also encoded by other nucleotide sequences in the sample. CDR3 DNA: TGTGCCAGCAGCCTGGGAACTAGAGGGCGCACAGATACGCAGTATTTT. The encoded protein is CASSLGTRGRTDTQYF. J is TRBJ2-3 and V is TRBV7-2, with D possibly being TRBD2 (5 bases). CDR3 size: 16 residues. Trimming cost V 5 bases and J 1 base, with 16 bases left between them. Germline V CDR1 and CDR2: SGHTA, FQGNSA.

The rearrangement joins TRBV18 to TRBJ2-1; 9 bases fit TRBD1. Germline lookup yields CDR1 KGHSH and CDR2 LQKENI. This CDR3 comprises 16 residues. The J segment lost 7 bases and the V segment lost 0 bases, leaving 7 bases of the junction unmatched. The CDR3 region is CASSPPDRGSRNEQFF. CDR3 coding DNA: TGTGCCAGCTCACCACCGGACAGGGGTTCGAGGAATGAGCAGTTCTTC. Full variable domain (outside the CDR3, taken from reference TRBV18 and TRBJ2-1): NAGVMQNPRHLVRRRGQEARLRCSPMKGHSHVYWYRQLPEEGLKFMVYLQKENIIDESGMPKERFSAEFPKEGPSILRIQQVVRGDSAAYFCASSPPDRGSRNEQFFGPGTRLTVL.

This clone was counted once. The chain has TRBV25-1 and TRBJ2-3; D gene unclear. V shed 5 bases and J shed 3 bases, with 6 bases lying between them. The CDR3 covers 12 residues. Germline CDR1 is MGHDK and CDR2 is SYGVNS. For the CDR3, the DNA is TGTGCCAGCAGTTTTCAGACAGATACGCAGTATTTT. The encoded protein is CASSFQTDTQYF.

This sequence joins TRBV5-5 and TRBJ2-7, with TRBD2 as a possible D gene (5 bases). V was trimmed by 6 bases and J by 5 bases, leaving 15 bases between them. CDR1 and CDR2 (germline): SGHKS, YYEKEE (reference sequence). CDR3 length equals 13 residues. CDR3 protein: CASKEAGSNEQYF. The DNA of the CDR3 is TGTGCCAGCAAGGAGGCCGGGTCCAACGAGCAGTACTTC.

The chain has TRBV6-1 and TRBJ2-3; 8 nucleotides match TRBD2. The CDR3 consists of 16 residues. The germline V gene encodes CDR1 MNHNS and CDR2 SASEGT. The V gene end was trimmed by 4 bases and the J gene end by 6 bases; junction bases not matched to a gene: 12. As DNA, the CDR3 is TGTGCCAGCAGTGGCGACACTAGCGGAAGTGGGGATACGCAGTATTTT. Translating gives CASSGDTSGSGDTQYF.

The DNA of the CDR3 is TGCACCAGCAGCCCTACCAAAGTACCTACGACAGGGGGCAAACGGGGAGCTGTTTTT. Its translation is CTSSPTKVPTTGGKRGAVF. The rearrangement uses TRBV1 and TRBJ2-2; the table gives TRBD1 as D, unverified against the DNA. TRBV1 is flagged as a pseudogene. There are 19 residues in the CDR3.

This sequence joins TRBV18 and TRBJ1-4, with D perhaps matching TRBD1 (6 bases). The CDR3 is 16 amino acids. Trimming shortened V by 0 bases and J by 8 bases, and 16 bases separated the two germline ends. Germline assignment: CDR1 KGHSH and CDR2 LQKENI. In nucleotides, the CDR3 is TGTGCCAGCTCACCACCGGGGGGGGCTCTGAAAGAAAAACTGTTTTTT. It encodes CASSPPGGALKEKLFF.

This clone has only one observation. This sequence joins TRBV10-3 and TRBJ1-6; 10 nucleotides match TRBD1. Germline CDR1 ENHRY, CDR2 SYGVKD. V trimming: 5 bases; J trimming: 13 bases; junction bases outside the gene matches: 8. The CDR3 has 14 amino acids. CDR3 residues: CAISFGQGEEPLHF. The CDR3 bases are TGTGCCATCAGTTTCGGACAGGGGGAGGAGCCCCTCCACTTT.

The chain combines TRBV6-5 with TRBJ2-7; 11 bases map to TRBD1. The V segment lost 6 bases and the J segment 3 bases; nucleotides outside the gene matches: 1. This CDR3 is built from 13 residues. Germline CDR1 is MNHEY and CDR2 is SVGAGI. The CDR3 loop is CASRGTGGYEQYF. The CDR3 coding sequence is TGTGCCAGCAGGGGGACAGGGGGCTACGAGCAGTACTTC.

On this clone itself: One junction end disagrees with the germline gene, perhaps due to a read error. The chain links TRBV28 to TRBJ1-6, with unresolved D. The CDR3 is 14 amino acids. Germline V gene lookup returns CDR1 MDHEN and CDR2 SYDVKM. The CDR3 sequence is CASSFLEGGSSLHF. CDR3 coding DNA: TGTGCCAGCAGTTTCTTAGAGGGAGGTTCATCCCTCCACTTT.

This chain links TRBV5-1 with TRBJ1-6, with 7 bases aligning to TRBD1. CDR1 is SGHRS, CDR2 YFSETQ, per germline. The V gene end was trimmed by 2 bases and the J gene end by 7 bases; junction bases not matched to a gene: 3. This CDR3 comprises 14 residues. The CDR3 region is CASSFRDRNSPLHF. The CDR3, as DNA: TGCGCCAGCAGCTTCCGGGACAGAAATTCACCCCTCCACTTT.

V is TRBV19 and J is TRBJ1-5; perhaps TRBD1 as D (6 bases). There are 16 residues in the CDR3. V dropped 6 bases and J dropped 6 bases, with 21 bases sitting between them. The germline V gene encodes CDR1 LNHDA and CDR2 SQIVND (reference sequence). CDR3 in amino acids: CASSSPSGTQVQPQHF. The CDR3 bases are TGTGCCAGTAGCTCGCCCTCCGGGACACAGGTTCAGCCCCAGCATTTT. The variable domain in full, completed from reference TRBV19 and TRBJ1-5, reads DGGITQSPKYLFRKEGQNVTLSCEQNLNHDAMYWYRQDPGQGLRLIYYSQIVNDFQKGDIAEGYSVSREKKESFPLTVTSAQKNPTAFYLCASSSPSGTQVQPQHFGDGTRLSIL.

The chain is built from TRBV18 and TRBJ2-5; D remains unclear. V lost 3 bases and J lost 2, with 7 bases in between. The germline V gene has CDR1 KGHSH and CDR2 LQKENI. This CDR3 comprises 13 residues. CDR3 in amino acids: CASSPDVQETQYF. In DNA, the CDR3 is TGTGCCAGCTCACCCGATGTACAAGAGACCCAGTACTTC. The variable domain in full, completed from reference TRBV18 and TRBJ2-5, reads NAGVMQNPRHLVRRRGQEARLRCSPMKGHSHVYWYRQLPEEGLKFMVYLQKENIIDESGMPKERFSAEFPKEGPSILRIQQVVRGDSAAYFCASSPDVQETQYFGPGTRLLVL.

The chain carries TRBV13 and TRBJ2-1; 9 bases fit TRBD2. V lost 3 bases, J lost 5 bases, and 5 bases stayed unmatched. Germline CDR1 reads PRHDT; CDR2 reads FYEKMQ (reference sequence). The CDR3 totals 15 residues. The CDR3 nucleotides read TGTGCCAGCAGCTTGGGCCTAGCGGGAAACAATGAGCAGTTCTTC. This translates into CASSLGLAGNNEQFF.

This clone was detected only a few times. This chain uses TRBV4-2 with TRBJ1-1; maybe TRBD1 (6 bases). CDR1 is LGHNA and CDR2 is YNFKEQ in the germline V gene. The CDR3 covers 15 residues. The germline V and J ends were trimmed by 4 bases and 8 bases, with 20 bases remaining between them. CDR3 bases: TGTGCCAGCAGCCCCTCGTCCCGGTTCGGGGGCGAAGCTTTCTTT. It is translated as CASSPSSRFGGEAFF.

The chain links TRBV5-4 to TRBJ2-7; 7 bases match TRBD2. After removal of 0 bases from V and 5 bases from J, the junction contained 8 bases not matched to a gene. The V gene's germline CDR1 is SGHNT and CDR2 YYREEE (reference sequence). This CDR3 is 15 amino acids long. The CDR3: CASSLVAGENNEQYF. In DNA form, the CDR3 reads TGTGCCAGCAGCTTGGTGGCGGGAGAAAATAACGAGCAGTACTTC.

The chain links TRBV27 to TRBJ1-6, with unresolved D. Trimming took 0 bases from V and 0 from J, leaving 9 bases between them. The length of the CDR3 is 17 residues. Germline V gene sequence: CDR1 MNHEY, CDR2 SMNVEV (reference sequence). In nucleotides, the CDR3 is TGTGCCAGCAGTTTATCGGGGAAAATCTCCTATAATTCACCCCTCCACTTT. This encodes CASSLSGKISYNSPLHF.

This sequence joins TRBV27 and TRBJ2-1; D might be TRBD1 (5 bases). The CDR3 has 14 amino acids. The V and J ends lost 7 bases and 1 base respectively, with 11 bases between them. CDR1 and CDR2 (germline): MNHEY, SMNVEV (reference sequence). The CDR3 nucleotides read TGTGCCAGCAAAGACAGAGAGTCCTACAATGAGCAGTTCTTC. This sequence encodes CASKDRESYNEQFF.

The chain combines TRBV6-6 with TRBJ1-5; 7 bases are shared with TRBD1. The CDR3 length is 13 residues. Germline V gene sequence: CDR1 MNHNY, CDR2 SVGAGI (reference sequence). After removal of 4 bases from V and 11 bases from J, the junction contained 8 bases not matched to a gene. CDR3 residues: CASSFLTGEAQHF. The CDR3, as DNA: TGTGCCAGCAGTTTCCTCACAGGGGAAGCCCAGCATTTT.

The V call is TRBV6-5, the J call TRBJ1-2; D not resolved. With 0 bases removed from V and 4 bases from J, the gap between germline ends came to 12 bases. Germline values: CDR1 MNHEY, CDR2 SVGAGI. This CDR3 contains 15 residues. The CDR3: CASSYSREPGYGYTF. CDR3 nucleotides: TGTGCCAGCAGTTACTCAAGGGAACCTGGCTATGGCTACACCTTC.